The source of this TCR beta chain is a study of shared clonotypes between healthy human individuals. Note on this clone: The antigen is unknown.

Method: immunoSEQ multiplex PCR; TCRdb's copy keeps in-frame clones and lacks some. Of fewer than 2.5 million clones listed, approximately 93% are singletons. Points from the study as a whole: Non-shared clonotypes had lower generation probabilities than those shared by all four donors.

The length of the CDR3 is 16 residues. Germline CDR1 SEHNR, CDR2 FQNEAQ (reference sequence). Trimming removed 5 bases from V and 7 bases from J, with 18 bases in between. The chain links TRBV7-9 to TRBJ1-6; a weak D match, TRBD1 (6 bases). This sequence was found in a man between 18 and 29 years old in good health. Some clones in this sample may be carry-over from other donors' samples. Sequenced material: naive CD4+ T cells from PBMCs. The subset: CD45RA+ positively selected. CDR3 sequence (DNA): TGTGCCAGCAGCAGGAAGGGGGAAGTTGGAAATTCACCCCTCCACTTT. Its protein product is CASSRKGEVGNSPLHF.